The clone carrying this T cell receptor (beta chain) occurred once. What it recognizes is unknown. TCRdb keeps only in-frame clones here, not all; method: immunoSEQ multiplex PCR. The sample has some 130,000 clones, about 87% seen once. These data belong to a study of T cell responses to AZD1222 COVID-19 vaccine. As for the study in general: Pooled samples include second doses given at about 4 or 12 weeks. Study-level results: Among the donors, most were white British and more were female, and clonal diversity was possibly underestimated.

The sequence derives from an adult in good health. The input for sequencing was peripheral blood, taken on day 0 of AZD1222 vaccination.

The DNA of the CDR3 is TGTGCCAGCTCACTTACACGTAATCAGCCCCAGCATTTT. This encodes CASSLTRNQPQHF. The rearrangement uses TRBV18 and TRBJ1-5; the D is unclear. V was shortened by 4 bases and J by 4 bases, with 8 bases between the two germline ends. The CDR3 spans 13 residues. Germline CDR1 reads KGHSH; CDR2 reads LQKENI.